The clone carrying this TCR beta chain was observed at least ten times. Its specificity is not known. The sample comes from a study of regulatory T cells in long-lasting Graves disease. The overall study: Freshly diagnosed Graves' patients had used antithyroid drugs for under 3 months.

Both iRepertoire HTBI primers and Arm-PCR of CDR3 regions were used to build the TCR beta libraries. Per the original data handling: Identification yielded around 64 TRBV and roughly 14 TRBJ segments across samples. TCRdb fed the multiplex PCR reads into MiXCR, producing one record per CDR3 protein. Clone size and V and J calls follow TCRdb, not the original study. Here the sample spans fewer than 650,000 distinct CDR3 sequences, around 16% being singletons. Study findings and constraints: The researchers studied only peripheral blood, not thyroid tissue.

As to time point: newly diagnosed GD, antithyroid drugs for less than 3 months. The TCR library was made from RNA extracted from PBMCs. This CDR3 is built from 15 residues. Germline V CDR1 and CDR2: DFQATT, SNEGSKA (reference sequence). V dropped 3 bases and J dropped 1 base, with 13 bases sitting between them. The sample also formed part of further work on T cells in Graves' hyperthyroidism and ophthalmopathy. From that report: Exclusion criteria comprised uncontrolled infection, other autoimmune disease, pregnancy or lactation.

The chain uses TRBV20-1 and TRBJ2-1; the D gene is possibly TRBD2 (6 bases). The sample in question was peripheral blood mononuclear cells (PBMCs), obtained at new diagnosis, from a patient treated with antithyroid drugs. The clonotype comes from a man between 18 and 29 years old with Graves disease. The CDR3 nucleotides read TGCAGTGCTAGCGCATATAGCGGATCCTACAATGAGCAGTTCTTC. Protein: CSASAYSGSYNEQFF.